This T cell receptor (beta chain) is drawn from a study of cytomegalovirus exposure and HLA in healthy donors (dated by TCRdb to 2017 to 2019). About the full investigation: An earlier analysis of roughly 500 of the donors reported over 250 Gb of sequence data and 95 million to 130 million unique TCR beta sequences obtained from roughly 180 million T cells. An early release covering just under 650 HLA-typed donors comprised about 310 gigabases of sequencing data and 85 million or so unique TCR sequences. Of the roughly 400 genotyped donors, about 80% fell in the genetic ancestry cluster associated with self-reported Caucasian donors. The study aimed to test whether cataloging public T cell receptors could reveal signatures of past pathogen exposure. The T cell repertoires of 700 or so subjects were profiled by immunosequencing and related to cytomegalovirus serostatus. In addition to the first cohort of 650 to 800 subjects, a separate validation cohort of some 120 different subjects was used. The study combined high-throughput TCR immunosequencing, statistical association of individual TCRs with disease status, and machine learning to predict cytomegalovirus infection status. A later analysis re-examined previously published TCR beta repertoires from more than 550 donors and added high-resolution HLA genotyping to investigate patterns of TCR occurrence. In the later analysis, no new phenotypic data were used to find candidate immune exposures; instead, reliance was placed on TCR beta sequences and their occurrence across donors. In an earlier analysis of over 550 of the donors, high-throughput TCR beta sequencing was used to judge whether each TCR beta V gene segment behaved as functional or pseudogenic. Alongside the repertoire data, information on donor age, sex, ethnicity and CMV serostatus was compiled. Genome-wide SNP genotypes for about 60% of the roughly 700 donors were used in a later genetic analysis, which treated that subset as a discovery cohort. All discovery cohort repertoires had been generated using a single sequencing platform. Class I and class II HLA loci were covered by the typing at four-digit resolution. Typing coverage differed by locus: A, B, C, DRB1 and DQB1 were typed in roughly 620-640 donors, DQA1 in about 550, DPA1 in over 600, and DPB1 in just under 490. Roughly five DR-DQ haplotypes were handled as single units for association and clustering because linkage in the cohort was strong. Among 300 to 500 genotyped donors of the cohort, an average of roughly 230,000 unique TCR beta nucleotide sequences was sequenced per donor, of which roughly 17% were non-productive.

Receptors were amplified or captured by the immunoSEQ multiplex PCR assay. For the multiplex PCR, a mixture combining 60 forward primers for TCR Vbeta segments and 13 reverse primers for TCR Jbeta segments was used. The CDR3 region of rearranged TCR beta genes was amplified from genomic DNA with a multiplex PCR assay. Amplified TCR beta libraries were sequenced as 87-base-pair reads on the Illumina HiSeq System. Per the source publication's procedure: A later analysis tallied around 82 million unique TCR beta chains across the 650 to 750 repertoires, and about 12 million of those chains were shared by two or more donors. Raw reads were error-corrected and collapsed into unique sequences by a nearest-neighbor algorithm in which closely related sequences were merged to remove PCR and sequencing errors. Alignment of CDR3 sequences to IMGT reference sequences was used to assign V, D and J gene segments. Each retained sequence needed at least a six-nucleotide match to both a V gene segment and a J gene segment. Rearrangements were called productive when the CDR3 lacked stop codons and stayed in frame with V and J; all others were non-productive. CDR3 was defined according to IMGT convention as the region running from the second conserved V-encoded cysteine to the conserved J-encoded phenylalanine. In an earlier analysis of roughly 580 of the donors, sequences lacking an unambiguous match to a single V gene segment were excluded. An earlier analysis of approximately 590 of the donors classified V segments as functional when productive rearrangements were above 56.7% and as segregating when the standard deviation between donors was above 5%. A statistical classification framework was built for diagnosing cytomegalovirus status from the catalog of TCR beta chain sequences. A later analysis assigned V and J genes by comparing TCR nucleotide sequences with IMGT/GENE-DB human TR gene sequences. A later analysis assigned CDR3 sequences and most-parsimonious VDJ recombination scenarios with the TCRdist pipeline. A later analysis defined each TCR beta chain by its CDR3 amino acid sequence plus V-gene family, and excluded reads lacking a unique V-gene family. A later analysis removed roughly 590 highly shared, low-generation-probability nucleotide sequences to deal with suspected cross-contamination and a sequencing artifact. A later analysis calculated a clonal expansion index for each public chain from normalized within-repertoire ranks of inferred template counts. Generation probabilities in a later analysis came from a VDJ recombination model fitted to out-of-frame rearrangements, and those results were checked against IGoR. In a later analysis, TCR-TCR, TCR-HLA and TCR-CMV co-occurrence was scored with hypergeometric tests, and a repertoire-size bias correction was applied to TCR pairs. In a later analysis, false discovery rates were estimated by permuting HLA or CMV assignments 20 times. In a later analysis, co-occurring TCRs were grouped with DBSCAN, and TCRdist sequence similarity was added when clustering was performed within HLA-allele-positive subsets. Repertoires with fewer than 30,000 or more than 120,000 public chains, plus five repertoires with anomalous nucleotide sharing, were excluded from co-occurrence clustering. TCRdb provides this immuneACCESS table in a form limited to in-frame rearrangements. Some clones are lacking; in checked studies, under half of them reflect an unresolved V gene, and why the rest are absent is not known. Clonal size and the V and J genes are those of that table, whereas D and trimming came from the DNA. The sample has 90,000 to 120,000 clones on record, about 81% of them singletons. The ten largest clones add up to less than 3% of the sample.

General conclusions and limits of the study: A further reported finding was that TCR beta sequences accurately predicted the HLA-A and HLA-B alleles for most subjects in the first cohort. At a false discovery rate of 0.05, a later analysis linked approximately 18,000 TCR beta sequences to specific HLA alleles. Broadly in line with IMGT annotations, most TCR beta V segments showed up in productive rearrangements about 87% or about 30% of the time in an earlier analysis of about 500 of the donors. The classifier was reported to diagnose cytomegalovirus status with high specificity and sensitivity in both the original cohort and the validation cohort. When HLA alleles, especially DR and DQ, strongly co-occurred, attributing TCR associations to individual alleles was difficult. Compared with the 666-donor mean, donors in an Asian-associated ancestry cluster had fewer N-insertions in productive TCRs, according to a later genetic analysis. Because counts were too low, seventeen rarely observed V segments, including chromosome 9 orphons, were excluded from the earlier analysis of roughly 580 of the donors. V-gene and J-gene trimming of TCR beta chains was associated with a missense DCLRE1C variant in a later genetic analysis, and the association was replicated in an independent cohort. Most TCR sequences were observed very rarely across donors, whereas some public TCRs were present in many individuals. Only TCR beta chains were sequenced in this cohort, and the absence of alpha or paired-chain data limited detectable features. According to a later analysis, parvovirus B19, influenza, CMV and Epstein-Barr virus appeared linked to several top co-occurrence clusters. According to a later analysis, TCR association rates differed among HLA loci, with DRB1 alleles showing the most associated TCRs and HLA-C alleles showing the fewest. Compared with equally common non-associated chains, HLA-associated TCR beta chains in a later analysis were more clonally expanded and had lower generation probabilities. The sequencing pipeline was judged likely to have produced a cluster of highly shared sequence variants as a technical artifact. Linkage disequilibrium might explain the correlated functional status among segregating V segments, but an unknown experimental factor could not be excluded. The study gave a list of about 170 TCR beta chains associated with cytomegalovirus. For the cohort, immune exposure information was limited to CMV serostatus. HLA typing was unavailable for some donors at each locus, so association tests used only the typed subset. According to the authors, the approach could potentially be generalized to other disease states and immunological phenotypes. Roughly uniform sequencing depth across donors was assumed in presence/absence analyses, although this assumption may not hold. In a later analysis, most CMV-associated TCR beta chains were found to appear HLA-restricted, with HLA associations seemingly driven largely by CMV exposure. In vitro tests confirmed that a few of the cytomegalovirus-associated TCR beta chains recognize cytomegalovirus antigens.

Of note for this clone: No cognate antigen has been identified for it. No base-level quality is on record; no much larger clone is a single base apart.

The cohort consisted of more than 650 healthy bone marrow donors. All cohort members were sampled while nominally healthy, although unrecorded immune exposures were likely present. The donor tested CMV seropositive, placing the donor among the 250 to 350 seropositive members of the cohort. A peripheral blood sample was collected from each donor, and TCR beta sequencing was performed on peripheral blood mononuclear cells. The Qiagen DNeasy Blood Extraction Kit was used to extract genomic DNA from the blood cell samples. What was sequenced was PBMCs. This clonotype was sampled from a man aged 25 to 40 in good health and CMV-seropositive.

The CDR3 protein sequence reads: CASSASNYGYTF. In nucleotides, the sequence is TGTGCCAGCAGCGCGAGTAACTATGGCTACACCTTC. This receptor chain uses TRBV9 and TRBJ1-2, with the D gene not confidently named. Trimming takes 3 bases from V and 1 base from J, and the germline ends sit 4 bases apart. The CDR3 measures 12 amino acids from cysteine to phenylalanine. Only CDR3 DNA is held: 36 bases, read in frame from base 1. Based on the germline V gene, the CDR1 and CDR2 sequences are SGDLS and YYNGEE. Joined to the reference TRBV9 and TRBJ1-2 proteins, this CDR3 gives the full variable domain: DSGVTQTPKHLITATGQRVTLRCSPRSGDLSVYWYQQSLDQGLQFLIQYYNGEERAKGNILERFSAQQFPDLHSELNLSSLELGDSALYFCASSASNYGYTFGSGTRLTVV.